Included here is one T cell receptor (beta chain) sequence, with context. Its antigen is as yet unknown. The sample comes from a study of T cell responses to AZD1222 COVID-19 vaccine. Study-wide findings and caveats: As reported, nearly half of all spike-specific TCRs target variant regions that are unmutated. Just a handful of AZD1222 recipients tested seropositive at baseline.

The assay was immunoSEQ multiplex PCR, and TCRdb's table has in-frame clones only and misses some. This table holds around 140,000 clones, roughly nine tenths found once. CDR3 length: 15 residues. The germline V and J ends were trimmed by 8 bases and 3 bases, with 20 bases remaining between them. From germline, CDR1 is MDHEN and CDR2 SYDVKM. V usage is TRBV28 and J usage is TRBJ2-7, with D possibly called TRBD1 or TRBD2 (5 bases each). This clonotype was obtained from an adult in good health. The source material was peripheral blood, sampled on day 0 of AZD1222 vaccination. This CDR3 is CASGIGTAPDYEQYF. DNA for the CDR3: TGTGCCAGCGGGATAGGGACGGCCCCCGACTACGAGCAGTACTTC.